These 8 T cell receptor beta chains originate from one sample sequenced in a study of blood T cell repertoires in COVID-19. Measured with immunoSEQ multiplex PCR; TCRdb has only the in-frame clones, and not every one. The sample carries under 250,000 clones, about 93% recorded once. Sequenced: peripheral blood. These receptors all stem from a man between 60 and 75 years old with COVID-19, enrolled during active disease.

The V call is TRBV4-1, the J call TRBJ1-2, with D hard to call. Trimming left V 4 bases short and J 2 bases short, with 14 bases between. Germline-derived CDR1 and CDR2 are MGHRA and YSYEKL. The CDR3 sequence is 15 residues long. CDR3 sequence reads: CASSPSLGENYGYTF. Written as DNA, the CDR3 is TGCGCCAGCAGCCCTAGCCTTGGGGAGAACTATGGCTACACCTTC.

The gene calls are TRBV19 and TRBJ2-3; 10 bases are shared with TRBD1. This CDR3 contains 15 residues. Losses at the gene ends were 10 bases for V and 4 bases for J; bases not matched to a gene: 11. Germline V CDR1 and CDR2: LNHDA, SQIVND (reference sequence). CDR3: CATSFPGQGSDTQYF. CDR3 coding DNA: TGTGCCACCTCATTCCCGGGACAGGGGTCAGATACGCAGTATTTT.

The J gene is TRBJ2-7, the V gene TRBV3-1 (or the pseudogene TRBV3-2); maybe TRBD1 (6 bases). Deletions cut 5 bases from V and 2 bases from J, with 7 bases between. The CDR3 contains 12 residues. CDR1 is LGHDT and CDR2 is YNNKEL in the germline V gene (reference sequence). The CDR3 nucleotides are TGTGCCAGCAGCACAGGGACCTACGAGCAGTACTTC. Protein product: CASSTGTYEQYF.

This clone was picked up a small number of times. The CDR3 nucleotides read TGTGCCAGCAGTGAAAAGCAGGGTAGGAACTACGAGCAGTACTTC. It codes for CASSEKQGRNYEQYF. The chain employs TRBV2 and TRBJ2-7, with D possibly TRBD1 on 5 matching bases. Germline lookup yields CDR1 SNHLY and CDR2 FYNNEI. CDR3 length equals 15 residues. V was cut by 2 bases and J by 3 bases, with 14 bases left in between.

The gene calls are TRBV28 and TRBJ1-2; 7 bases are a match to TRBD1. The CDR3 spans 16 residues. Losses at the gene ends were 5 bases for V and 2 bases for J; bases not matched to a gene: 11. Per germline, CDR1 MDHEN and CDR2 SYDVKM. CDR3 coding DNA: TGTGCCAGCAGTATTGCCTCGGGACAGTCAAACTATGGCTACACCTTC. This gives the protein CASSIASGQSNYGYTF.

The chain combines TRBV7-9 with TRBJ1-4; possibly TRBD1 for D (5 bases). Germline V gives CDR1 SEHNR, CDR2 FQNEAQ (reference sequence). The V gene lost 5 bases and the J gene lost 8 bases, with 9 bases spanning the gap. The CDR3 loop spans 12 amino acids. The CDR3 region has the DNA TGTGCCAGCAGCCTCCGGGGGGAAAAACTGTTTTTT. Protein sequence: CASSLRGEKLFF. The full variable domain, with the rest looked up from reference TRBV7-9 and TRBJ1-4, is DTGVSQNPRHKITKRGQNVTFRCDPISEHNRLYWYRQTLGQGPEFLTYFQNEAQLEKSRLLSDRFSAERPKGSFSTLEIQRTEQGDSAMYLCASSLRGEKLFFGSGTQLSVL.

This chain uses TRBV9 with TRBJ2-7; perhaps TRBD2 as D (6 bases). V lost 0 bases and J 2 bases, leaving 12 bases between the germline ends. Germline CDR1 is SGDLS and CDR2 is YYNGEE. The CDR3 length is 15 residues. The CDR3 reads CASSVEASVAYEQYF. In DNA form, the CDR3 reads TGTGCCAGCAGCGTAGAGGCTAGCGTCGCCTACGAGCAGTACTTC.

This chain uses TRBV6-5 with TRBJ1-1; D ambiguous. With 6 bases removed from V and 2 bases from J, the gap between germline ends came to 7 bases. CDR3 length equals 12 residues. Germline V gene sequence: CDR1 MNHEY, CDR2 SVGAGI. The CDR3 coding sequence is TGTGCCAGCAGCCACAGAAACACTGAAGCTTTCTTT. Translation gives CASSHRNTEAFF.